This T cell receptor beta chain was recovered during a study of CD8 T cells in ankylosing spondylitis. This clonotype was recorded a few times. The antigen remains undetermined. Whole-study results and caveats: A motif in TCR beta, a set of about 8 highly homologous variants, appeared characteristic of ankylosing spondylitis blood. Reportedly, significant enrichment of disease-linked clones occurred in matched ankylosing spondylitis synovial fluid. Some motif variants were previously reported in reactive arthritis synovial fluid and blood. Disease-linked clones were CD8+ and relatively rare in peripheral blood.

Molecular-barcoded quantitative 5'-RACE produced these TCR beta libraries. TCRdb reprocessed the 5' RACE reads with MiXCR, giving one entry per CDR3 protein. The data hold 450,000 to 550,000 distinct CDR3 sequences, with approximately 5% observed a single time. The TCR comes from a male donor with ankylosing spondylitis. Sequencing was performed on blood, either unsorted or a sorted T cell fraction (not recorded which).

The CDR3 sequence is CASSLGAHLQETQYF. Written as DNA, the CDR3 is TGCGCCAGCAGCTTGGGAGCACACCTCCAAGAGACCCAGTACTTC. This rearrangement joins TRBV5-1 to TRBJ2-5; D gene unclear. CDR1 is SGHRS and CDR2 is YFSETQ in the germline V gene. Trimming removed 0 bases from V and 1 base from J, with 10 bases in between. The CDR3 consists of 15 residues.